The 17 T cell receptor beta chains presented below share a single source sample, sequenced in a study of blood T cell repertoires in COVID-19. The repertoire was sequenced with immunoSEQ multiplex PCR; TCRdb's copy has only in-frame clones and lacks some. The sample includes around 340,000 clones, roughly 86% of them seen just once. Sequencing input: PBMCs or T cells enriched from blood (not recorded which). These TCRs come from a woman in her 30s who had been exposed to COVID-19.

J is TRBJ2-5 and V is TRBV5-8; 9 bases align to TRBD2. Germline CDR1 and CDR2: SGHTS and YDEGEE. J gave up 4 bases and V 4 bases, and 5 bases lay outside the gene matches. This CDR3 contains 14 residues. CDR3 protein: CASSPPTSGETQYF. CDR3 in DNA: TGTGCCAGCAGCCCCCCGACTAGCGGAGAGACCCAGTACTTC.

V and J are TRBV5-1 and TRBJ2-4; D is perhaps TRBD1 (5 bases). Germline V gives CDR1 SGHRS, CDR2 YFSETQ. V was trimmed by 5 bases and J by 8 bases, leaving 11 bases between them. The CDR3 sequence is 12 residues long. The CDR3 nucleotides read TGCGCCAGCAGACGTGACAGCGACATTCAGTACTTC. Protein product: CASRRDSDIQYF.

The chain employs TRBV2 and TRBJ2-7, with TRBD2 as a possible D gene (6 bases). The CDR3 length is 15 residues. CDR1 and CDR2 from the germline V gene are SNHLY and FYNNEI. V was shortened by 2 bases and J by 4 bases, with 15 bases between the two germline ends. CDR3: CASSEKAGQKYEQYF. The DNA of the CDR3 is TGTGCCAGCAGTGAAAAGGCGGGGCAAAAATACGAGCAGTACTTC.

This chain uses TRBV2 with TRBJ1-5, with no clear D. From germline, CDR1 is SNHLY and CDR2 FYNNEI. The V end was cut by 5 bases, the J end by 1 base, with 18 bases between. This CDR3 has 17 amino acids. CDR3 in DNA: TGTGCCAGCAGTATCCAACCCCCTATAGCAAGCAATCAGCCCCAGCATTTT. Amino acids: CASSIQPPIASNQPQHF. Supplemented by reference TRBV2 and TRBJ1-5, the full variable domain reads EPEVTQTPSHQVTQMGQEVILRCVPISNHLYFYWYRQILGQKVEFLVSFYNNEISEKSEIFDDQFSVERPDGSNFTLKIRSTKLEDSAMYFCASSIQPPIASNQPQHFGDGTRLSIL.

This chain connects TRBV11-2 to TRBJ1-3, with D perhaps TRBD1 (6 bases). Trimming stripped 5 bases from V and 0 bases from J, with 11 bases between. CDR3 length equals 15 residues. Germline loops: CDR1 SGHAT, CDR2 FQNNGV. The CDR3, as DNA: TGTGCCAGCAGCCTAAGGGACACCTCTGGAAACACCATATATTTT. Protein product: CASSLRDTSGNTIYF.

The chain uses TRBV7-8 and TRBJ2-1, with TRBD2 matching 14 bases. The CDR3 has 19 residues. The junction had 16 bases not matched to a gene; V was cut back by 4 bases and J by 8 bases. Per germline, CDR1 SGHVS and CDR2 FQNEAQ. The CDR3 DNA is TGTGCCAGCAGCTCGAGCTTAGAGACTAGCGGGAGGGAGTGGGATGAGCAGTTCTTC. This translates into CASSSSLETSGREWDEQFF.

There are a few counts of this clone. The chain joins TRBV6-6 to TRBJ2-1; 9 bases align to TRBD2. The CDR3 totals 14 residues. After removal of 5 bases from V and 9 bases from J, the junction contained 8 bases not matched to a gene. Germline V gene data show CDR1 as MNHNY and CDR2 as SVGAGI (reference sequence). The DNA of the CDR3 is TGTGCCAGCAGTCGATCTAGCGGGAACTTTGAGCAGTTCTTC. This translates into CASSRSSGNFEQFF.

V and J are TRBV19 and TRBJ2-2; TRBD1 matches at 7 bases. After removal of 4 bases from V and 6 bases from J, the junction contained 11 bases not matched to a gene. The CDR3 has 16 residues. Germline values: CDR1 LNHDA, CDR2 SQIVND (reference sequence). The CDR3 coding sequence is TGTGCCAGTAGTAGAGAACAGAGGGGGCACCCCGGGGAGCTGTTTTTT. Protein: CASSREQRGHPGELFF.

The genes are TRBV6-5 and TRBJ1-5; TRBD1 might be the D (6 bases). CDR3 length equals 15 residues. The germline V gene has CDR1 MNHEY and CDR2 SVGAGI. Between the trimmed V and J ends, which lost 0 bases and 3 bases, there was a span of 9 bases. CDR3 residues: CASSYSGGHNQPQHF. Written as DNA, the CDR3 is TGTGCCAGCAGTTACTCGGGGGGGCACAATCAGCCCCAGCATTTT.

In DNA, the CDR3 is TGTGCCAGCAGGTCGGAGCGCGAGACCCAGTACTTC. Encoded protein: CASRSERETQYF. The chain employs TRBV7-9 and TRBJ2-5; no clear D gene. The V end lost 6 bases, the J end lost 5 bases, and 10 bases lay between the germline ends. This CDR3 spans 12 amino acids. Germline loops: CDR1 SEHNR, CDR2 FQNEAQ (reference sequence).

The rearrangement joins TRBV4-1 to TRBJ1-6, with D maybe TRBD1 (5 bases). CDR3 size: 17 residues. Trimming removed 3 bases from V and 10 bases from J, with 22 bases in between. Germline CDR1 is MGHRA and CDR2 is YSYEKL. DNA of the CDR3: TGCGCCAGCAGCCAGGCGGATCTGGGACTCGTCGGGTCACCCCTCCACTTT. Translation gives CASSQADLGLVGSPLHF.

The CDR3 DNA follows: TGTGCCAGCAGTCCTCTGGCGGGAGGGCCGGGGACCCAGTACTTC. This gives the protein CASSPLAGGPGTQYF. The gene calls are TRBV6-5 and TRBJ2-5, with 9 bases aligning to TRBD2. The CDR3 is 15 residues long. V was clipped by 5 bases and J by 7 bases; unmatched bases: 11. The germline gives CDR1 MNHEY, CDR2 SVGAGI.

As concerns this clone: At one end, the junction sequence differs from germline, possibly due to a read error. The chain combines TRBV19 with TRBJ1-3; perhaps TRBD1 as D (6 bases). Germline V gene data show CDR1 as LNHDA and CDR2 as SQIVND (reference sequence). The CDR3 totals 13 residues. DNA for the CDR3: TGTGCCAGTAGTATCAGGGGTGGAAACGCCATATATTTT. It codes for CASSIRGGNAIYF.

The V gene is TRBV27, the J gene TRBJ1-2, with D unresolved. Germline V gene data show CDR1 as MNHEY and CDR2 as SMNVEV (reference sequence). This CDR3 comprises 18 residues. Trimming stripped 5 bases from V and 4 bases from J, with 26 bases between. For the CDR3, the DNA is TGTGCCAGCAGTCCAGACCAAAGACTGAAAACGGATGGCTATGGCTACACCTTC. This translates into CASSPDQRLKTDGYGYTF.

CDR3 DNA sequence: TGTGCCAGCTCACCGGGTTCGAACAGGGGTCAGCCCCAGCATTTT. It encodes CASSPGSNRGQPQHF. The J gene is TRBJ1-5, the V gene TRBV18; the match to TRBD1 covers 7 bases. This CDR3 has 15 residues. V gave up 3 bases and J gave up 6 bases; unmatched junction bases: 8. CDR1 is KGHSH and CDR2 is LQKENI in the germline V gene.

The CDR3 spells CASSLSRDRGRVAKNIQYF. For the CDR3, the DNA is TGTGCCAGCAGTTTATCGCGGGACAGGGGGCGAGTAGCCAAAAACATTCAGTACTTC. The rearrangement uses TRBV27 and TRBJ2-4, with 12 bases matching TRBD1. Germline CDR1 reads MNHEY; CDR2 reads SMNVEV (reference sequence). The trim removed 0 bases at V and 0 bases at J, leaving 6 bases unmatched. The CDR3 has 19 amino acids.

This rearrangement joins TRBV28 to TRBJ1-6; unclear D gene. CDR1 MDHEN and CDR2 SYDVKM come from the germline V gene. Trimming removed 1 base at V and 7 bases at J, with 11 bases between. The CDR3 is made up of 15 amino acids. The CDR3 sequence: CASSLFPPLNSPLHF. As DNA, the CDR3 is TGTGCCAGCAGTTTATTCCCCCCACTAAATTCACCCCTCCACTTT.